Listed below are T cell receptor beta chains from one sample, sequenced in a study of cytomegalovirus exposure and HLA in healthy donors. Sequenced by immunoSEQ multiplex PCR; TCRdb stores in-frame clones only, minus some. This sample has about 120,000 clones, with around 86% found just once. Sequenced material: PBMCs. The source of these receptors is a woman aged 25 to 39 in good health and CMV-seronegative. The CDR3 runs from the conserved cysteine through the conserved F or W. D genes are given only for firm matches. Size is stated for part of the rows, as once, few or many counts, or as a class when the clone is expanded.

CDR3 protein: CASSYNQETQYF; CDR3 DNA: TGTGCCAGCAGTTACAACCAAGAGACCCAGTACTTC; clone size: once; D gene: -; J gene: TRBJ2-5; V gene: TRBV27
CDR3 protein: CASSRQRGANEKLFF; CDR3 DNA: TGTGCCAGCAGCCGACAACGGGGGGCGAATGAAAAACTGTTTTTT; clone size: few; D gene: -; J gene: TRBJ1-4; V gene: TRBV13
CDR3 protein: CASSLGLTYEQYF; CDR3 DNA: TGTGCCAGCAGCTTGGGGCTAACCTACGAGCAGTACTTC; clone size: -; D gene: -; J gene: TRBJ2-7; V gene: TRBV11-2
CDR3 protein: CASSQDGTSVGYEQYF; CDR3 DNA: TGCGCCAGCAGCCAAGATGGGACTAGCGTGGGCTACGAGCAGTACTTC; clone size: -; D gene: TRBD2; J gene: TRBJ2-7; V gene: TRBV4-3
CDR3 protein: CASSMTSGSGETQYF; CDR3 DNA: TGTGCCAGCTCCATGACTAGCGGGAGTGGGGAGACCCAGTACTTC; clone size: -; D gene: TRBD2; J gene: TRBJ2-5; V gene: TRBV7-3
CDR3 protein: CASSLDSGSRNEQFF; CDR3 DNA: TGTGCCAGCAGCTTGGATAGCGGGAGTAGAAATGAGCAGTTCTTC; clone size: -; D gene: TRBD2; J gene: TRBJ2-1; V gene: TRBV5-6
CDR3 protein: CASRDRGTEAFF; CDR3 DNA: TGTGCCAGCAGGGACAGGGGCACTGAAGCTTTCTTT; clone size: -; D gene: TRBD1; J gene: TRBJ1-1; V gene: TRBV25-1
CDR3 protein: CASSTLASGSLEQYF; CDR3 DNA: TGTGCCAGTAGTACGCTGGCTAGCGGGAGTCTCGAGCAGTACTTC; clone size: once; D gene: TRBD2; J gene: TRBJ2-7; V gene: TRBV19
CDR3 protein: CASSGAADTGELFF; CDR3 DNA: TGTGCCAGTAGTGGGGCCGCGGACACCGGGGAGCTGTTTTTT; clone size: -; D gene: -; J gene: TRBJ2-2; V gene: TRBV19
CDR3 protein: CASSLDGRGGETQYF; CDR3 DNA: TGCGCCAGCAGCTTGGACGGCAGGGGCGGGGAGACCCAGTACTTC; clone size: -; D gene: -; J gene: TRBJ2-5; V gene: TRBV5-1
CDR3 protein: CASSQTGTAYGYTF; CDR3 DNA: TGCGCCAGCAGCCAAACCGGGACAGCCTATGGCTACACCTTC; clone size: -; D gene: TRBD1; J gene: TRBJ1-2; V gene: TRBV4-1